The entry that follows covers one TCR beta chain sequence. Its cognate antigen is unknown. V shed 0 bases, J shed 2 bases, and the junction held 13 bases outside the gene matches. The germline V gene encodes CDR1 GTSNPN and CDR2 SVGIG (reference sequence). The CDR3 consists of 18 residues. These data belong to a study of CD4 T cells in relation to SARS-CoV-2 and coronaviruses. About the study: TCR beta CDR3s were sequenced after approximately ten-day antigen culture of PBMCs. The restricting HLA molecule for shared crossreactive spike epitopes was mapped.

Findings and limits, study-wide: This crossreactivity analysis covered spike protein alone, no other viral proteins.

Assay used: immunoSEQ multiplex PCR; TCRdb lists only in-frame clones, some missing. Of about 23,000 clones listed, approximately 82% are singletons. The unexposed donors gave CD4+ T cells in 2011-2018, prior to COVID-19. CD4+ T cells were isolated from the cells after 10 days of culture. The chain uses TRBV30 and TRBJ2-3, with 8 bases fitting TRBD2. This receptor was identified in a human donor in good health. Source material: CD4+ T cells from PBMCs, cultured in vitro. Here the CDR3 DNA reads TGTGCCTGGAGTGTACTAAGGGGACTAGAGCGGAACACAGATACGCAGTATTTT. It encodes CAWSVLRGLERNTDTQYF.